This entry features one TCR beta chain sequence. The germline V gene has CDR1 KGHSH and CDR2 LQKENI. The length of the CDR3 is 16 residues. The ends were cut back, 2 bases at V and 8 bases at J, with 21 bases in the middle. Libraries were prepared by immunoSEQ multiplex PCR; TCRdb keeps only in-frame clonotypes and omits some of them. The data show some 130,000 clones, approximately 85% seen once. The record originates from a study of cytotoxic CD8 clonotypes in ibrutinib-treated CLL. Sequences were derived from PBMCs, sampled after 24 months of ibrutinib treatment. V and J are TRBV18 and TRBJ1-2, with a possible D match to TRBD1 (6 bases). The TCR comes from a human donor with chronic lymphocytic leukemia. The CDR3 reads CASSPYELPGEGGYTF. CDR3 sequence (DNA): TGTGCCAGCTCACCATACGAGTTGCCAGGGGAGGGCGGCTACACCTTC.